A single T cell receptor beta chain is shown here with its context. Its matching antigen is unknown. The authors ran the assay at deep level. Data came from immunoSEQ multiplex PCR; TCRdb stores just in-frame clones and leaves some out. The table records millions of clones, over 85% of them present only once. The germline CDR1 and CDR2 sequences are SQVTM and ANQGSEA. V was trimmed by 5 bases and J by 6 bases, leaving 14 bases between them. The CDR3 consists of 13 residues. The sample comes from a study of shared clonotypes between healthy human individuals. Study observations and caveats: Non-shared clonotypes had lower generation probabilities than those shared by all four donors.

This rearrangement joins TRBV29-1 to TRBJ2-4, with D possibly TRBD2 on 5 matching bases. The sequencing sample was made of naive CD4+ T cells from PBMCs. Subset indicated: CD45RA+ positively selected. The sequence was collected from a young man in good health. Some clones in this sample may be carry-over from other donors' samples. The DNA of the CDR3 is TGCAGCGTTCGTTTGCTGGCGGGAAACATTCAGTACTTC. Protein product: CSVRLLAGNIQYF.